This record looks at one TCR beta chain sequence and its context. No antigen is known for it. These data originate in a study of OX40 agonist ivuxolimab in advanced cancers. Overall study context: Subjects had a mean age of 60 years, with a range of 23 to 79; more than 70% were male.

CDR1 MNHEY and CDR2 SVGAGI come from the germline V gene. The CDR3 has 15 residues. The junction had 5 bases not matched to a gene; V was cut back by 6 bases and J by 2 bases. Produced via immunoSEQ multiplex PCR; TCRdb's table is partial and in-frame only. In the table there are around 90,000 clones, around 90% of which are singletons. Broader study findings: Normalized T-cell clonal expansion was also low in a subset of nonresponders.

J is TRBJ2-5 and V is TRBV6-5; 11 positions match TRBD2. This sequence was found in an adult with an advanced solid tumor such as melanoma, head and neck, liver or kidney cancer. The sample consisted of CD4+ or CD8+ T cells sorted from blood, taken in a trial of the OX40 agonist ivuxolimab. Here the CDR3 reads CASSKRLAGQETQYF. For the CDR3, the DNA is TGTGCCAGCAGCAAAAGACTAGCGGGACAAGAGACCCAGTACTTC.